The TCR beta chain under discussion was sequenced for a study of blood T cell repertoires in COVID-19. Study-level background: Acute-phase and convalescent COVID-19 samples originated in the United States, Italy and Spain. From T cells, B-cell-depleted T cells, or PBMCs came the material, which was cDNA or gDNA.

Per the study methods: Reference gene primer amplification gave nucleated cell count estimates. The table came from immunoSEQ multiplex PCR; TCRdb's copy has only in-frame clones and leaves some out. V and J calls and clone size are as listed in that table; D and trimming were resolved from the DNA. The sample yields approximately 290,000 clones, around 89% seen once. The CDR3 is 19 residues long. Germline loops: CDR1 SGDLS, CDR2 YYNGEE. With V trimmed by 3 bases and J by 6 bases, 16 bases remained unmatched. Sequenced: peripheral blood. The chain couples TRBV9 to TRBJ2-1; the match to TRBD2 covers 12 bases. This receptor was identified in an older woman with acute or convalescent COVID-19. In nucleotides, the CDR3 is TGTGCCAGCAGCGCCGGGACTAGCGGGTCTAAGCGGCTCTCCAATGAGCAGTTCTTC. It yields the protein CASSAGTSGSKRLSNEQFF.